The rows below give T cell receptor beta chains drawn from one sample of a study of blood T cell repertoires in COVID-19. Some clones are missing from TCRdb's copy, which holds only in-frame ones; the method was immunoSEQ multiplex PCR. The top ten clones hold 12% to 15% of a sample with about 150,000 clones, approximately 78% of them seen once. Sequencing was done on a sample of peripheral blood. These receptors were collected from a human donor with acute or convalescent COVID-19. The donor label of this sample is uncertain. CDR3s include the opening cysteine and the closing phenylalanine or tryptophan. D genes are given only for firm matches. Clone size, where shown, is once, few, many, or a class for clones that have expanded.

J gene | clone size | D gene | V gene | CDR3 DNA | CDR3 protein
TRBJ2-5 | NA | NA | TRBV4-1 | TGCGCCAGCAGCCAAGATCTCCAGGAAAGCCAGTACTTC | CASSQDLQESQYF
TRBJ2-5 | NA | NA | TRBV29-1 | TGCAGCGTCCTGACAAGCTGGACCCAGTACTTC | CSVLTSWTQYF
TRBJ2-2 | once | TRBD1 | TRBV9 | TGTGCCAGCAGCCCAAGGAGACGTGGGACAGGGGGTACCGGGGAGCTGTTTTTT | CASSPRRRGTGGTGELFF
TRBJ1-2 | few | NA | TRBV4-2 | TGTGCCAGCAGCCAAGCAGGGGCAGATGGCTACACCTTC | CASSQAGADGYTF
TRBJ1-2 | NA | TRBD1 | TRBV5-6 | TGTGCCAGCAGCTTGGAGCGCAGGGGGCATGGCTACACCTTC | CASSLERRGHGYTF
TRBJ1-2 | NA | TRBD1 | TRBV19 | TGTGCCAGTACTGCAGGGGGCTGGTATGGCTACACCTTC | CASTAGGWYGYTF
TRBJ2-7 | NA | NA | TRBV5-6 | TGTGCCAGCAGCTTAATAGGCAGGGCCTCCTACGAGCAGTACTTC | CASSLIGRASYEQYF
TRBJ1-1 | NA | NA | TRBV6-2/TRBV6-3 | TGTGCCAGCAGTTACCAGGGGAAGGCGGCTGAAGCTTTCTTT | CASSYQGKAAEAFF
TRBJ2-3 | NA | TRBD1 | TRBV5-1 | TGCGCCAGCAGCTTGGGGGACAGGGCCGGGGGCACAGATACGCAGTATTTT | CASSLGDRAGGTDTQYF
TRBJ2-7 | few | TRBD2 | TRBV3-1/TRBV3-2 | TGTGCCAGCAGCGAGACTAGCGGGGATTACGAGCAGTACTTC | CASSETSGDYEQYF
TRBJ1-4 | once | TRBD1 | TRBV6-4 | TGTGCCAGCAGTGGGGGCAGGGGGCCTACTAATGAAAAACTGTTTTTT | CASSGGRGPTNEKLFF
TRBJ1-1 | NA | NA | TRBV6-6 | TGTGCCAGCAGTTACTCGAGGAACACTGAAGCTTTCTTT | CASSYSRNTEAFF
TRBJ2-7 | NA | TRBD1 | TRBV5-5 | TGTGCCAGCAGCTTGGGAGTGGGACAGGGGACTTACGAGCAGTACTTC | CASSLGVGQGTYEQYF
TRBJ1-2 | NA | NA | TRBV6-5 | TGTGCCAGCAGTTACTCACACGTAGGGGGCTATGGCTACACCTTC | CASSYSHVGGYGYTF
TRBJ2-1 | NA | NA | TRBV30 | TGTGCCTGGAGTGTAGGCACCCGGACAGAGAGTCAGTTCTTC | CAWSVGTRTESQFF
TRBJ2-2 | NA | TRBD2 | TRBV4-1 | TGCGCCAGCAGCCAAGATCTTCCTAGCGGGGGGGCTGTCGGGACCGGGGAGCTGTTTTTT | CASSQDLPSGGAVGTGELFF
TRBJ2-5 | NA | NA | TRBV5-8 | TGTGCCAGCAGCTTGCAGGGAAAGACCCAGTACTTC | CASSLQGKTQYF
TRBJ1-1 | few | NA | TRBV5-1 | TGCGCCAGCAGCTTGGATACAGGCCGGAACACTGAAGCTTTCTTT | CASSLDTGRNTEAFF
TRBJ2-1 | NA | NA | TRBV12-3/TRBV12-4 | TGTGCCAGCAGTTTTTCGAGTGAGAGGCAGTTCTTC | CASSFSSERQFF
TRBJ1-1 | NA | NA | TRBV5-1 | TGCGCCAGCAGCACCGGGGATCATACCGAAGCTTTCTTT | CASSTGDHTEAFF
TRBJ1-6 | NA | TRBD1 | TRBV11-2 | TGTGCCAGCAGCCCGACAGGGTTCAATTCACCCCTCCACTTT | CASSPTGFNSPLHF
TRBJ1-6 | NA | TRBD1 | TRBV5-1 | TGCGCCAGCAGCTCGGAAGTTAACAGGGGAGAGTCACCCCTCCACTTT | CASSSEVNRGESPLHF
TRBJ2-5 | NA | NA | TRBV11-2 | TGTGCCAGCAGCGCGTACTTGGTGGAAGAGACCCAGTACTTC | CASSAYLVEETQYF
TRBJ1-6 | few | NA | TRBV25-1 | TGTGCCAGCAGTGACCCTACTTCACAGGGATTTTTCTCACCCCTCCACTTT | CASSDPTSQGFFSPLHF
TRBJ1-2 | NA | TRBD1 | TRBV30 | TGTGCCTGGAGTGTTGGGGACAGCTATGGCTACACCTTC | CAWSVGDSYGYTF
TRBJ1-5 | NA | NA | TRBV19 | TGTGCCAGTAGTATCCGACAGGCAAATCAGCCCCAGCATTTT | CASSIRQANQPQHF
TRBJ1-2 | NA | TRBD1 | TRBV10-3 | TGTGCCATCAGTGGCACAGGGGGTCCTAACTATGGCTACACCTTC | CAISGTGGPNYGYTF
TRBJ2-1 | NA | NA | TRBV19 | TGTGCCAGTAAATCCGTGGGCAGGGGAGCCCCCTCCAATGAGCAGTTCTTC | CASKSVGRGAPSNEQFF
TRBJ1-3 | NA | NA | TRBV15 | TGTGCCACCAGCAGAGATCTCGCCAGGGGAAACACCATATATTTT | CATSRDLARGNTIYF
TRBJ1-5 | NA | TRBD1 | TRBV10-3 | TGTGCCATCAAGGGACAGGGTATGCAGCCCCAGCATTTT | CAIKGQGMQPQHF
TRBJ2-3 | NA | NA | TRBV5-5 | TGTGCCAGCAGCAGGCGGGGTGGTCTCACAGATACGCAGTATTTT | CASSRRGGLTDTQYF
TRBJ2-7 | NA | TRBD1 | TRBV6-6 | TGTGCCAGCAGCCAACGACAGGGGAGCTCCTACGAGCAGTACTTC | CASSQRQGSSYEQYF
TRBJ1-1 | NA | TRBD1 | TRBV5-1 | TGCGCCAGCAGCCCTCGCGGACAGGGCAACACTGAAGCTTTCTTT | CASSPRGQGNTEAFF
TRBJ2-2 | NA | NA | TRBV6-5 | TGTGCCAGCAGTTACAGGTCAGGGGAAACCGGGGAGCTGTTTTTT | CASSYRSGETGELFF
TRBJ2-3 | NA | NA | TRBV7-8 | TGTGCCAGCAGCTTTGGGGGACAAATGGCAGATACGCAGTATTTT | CASSFGGQMADTQYF
TRBJ1-5 | NA | TRBD1 | TRBV18 | TGTGCCAGCTCCCGGGACAGTGATCAGCCCCAGCATTTT | CASSRDSDQPQHF
TRBJ1-1 | NA | NA | TRBV3-1/TRBV3-2 | TGTGCCAGCAGCCAAGCAGGGGCGGACGAAGCTTTCTTT | CASSQAGADEAFF
TRBJ2-5 | NA | TRBD2 | TRBV19 | TGTGCCAGTAGTGCTTGGACTAGCGGGGGGGAAGAGACCCAGTACTTC | CASSAWTSGGEETQYF
TRBJ1-6 | NA | TRBD1 | TRBV4-1 | TGCGCCAGCAGCCAAGCCCCACAGGGGCGAAATTCACCCCTCCACTTT | CASSQAPQGRNSPLHF
TRBJ2-7 | NA | TRBD1 | TRBV30 | TGTGCCTGGGTGGGACAGGGAAGGAGTAACGAGCAGTACTTC | CAWVGQGRSNEQYF
TRBJ1-2 | once | NA | TRBV7-9 | TGTGCCAGCAGCTTAATGAAAGCGGGGGGCTACACCTTC | CASSLMKAGGYTF
TRBJ1-2 | NA | NA | TRBV19 | TGTGCCAGTAGTATAGTATCGGGATCCTATGGCTACACCTTC | CASSIVSGSYGYTF
TRBJ1-6 | NA | NA | TRBV7-9 | TGTGCCAGCAGCCCTTGGGGGGAAAGCTCCTATAATTCACCCCTCCACTTT | CASSPWGESSYNSPLHF
TRBJ2-2 | NA | TRBD1 | TRBV6-5 | TGTGCCAGCAGTTACACGGACAGGATCGACACCGGGGAGCTGTTTTTT | CASSYTDRIDTGELFF
TRBJ1-3 | NA | TRBD1 | TRBV5-4 | TGTGCCAGCAGATATCAGGGGGCTGGAAACACCATATATTTT | CASRYQGAGNTIYF
TRBJ1-2 | NA | NA | TRBV13 | TGTGCCAGCACCGAAGCTAGACGGCTAATTGGCTACACCTTC | CASTEARRLIGYTF
TRBJ1-4 | NA | NA | TRBV10-3 | TGTGCCACTACGACAACAGGGTCGGGGGAAAAACTGTTTTTT | CATTTTGSGEKLFF
TRBJ2-1 | NA | TRBD1 | TRBV3-1/TRBV3-2 | TGTGCCAGCAGCCTAAGCTCGGGACAGAACAATGAGCAGTTCTTC | CASSLSSGQNNEQFF
TRBJ1-1 | NA | NA | TRBV2 | TGTGCCAGCAGTGACTGGCAGCGACAAGCTTTCTTT | CASSDWQRQAFF
TRBJ2-5 | NA | NA | TRBV6-5 | TGTGCCAGCAGTAGACAGGTTCAAGAGACCCAGTACTTC | CASSRQVQETQYF
TRBJ1-2 | NA | TRBD1 | TRBV25-1 | TGTGCCAGCAGTGGGATGGACAGGGGGTTAGGGGGCTACACCTTC | CASSGMDRGLGGYTF
TRBJ1-1 | NA | TRBD1 | TRBV20-1 | TGCAGTGTAGACAGGGGAACTGAAGCTTTCTTT | CSVDRGTEAFF
TRBJ2-7 | NA | TRBD2 | TRBV6-6 | TGTGCCAGCAGGGCCCAGGTGACAGCGGGGCCCTACGAGCAGTACTTC | CASRAQVTAGPYEQYF
TRBJ1-2 | NA | NA | TRBV9 | TGTGCCAGCAGCCCCGATACAGGCGGCTACACCTTC | CASSPDTGGYTF